This T cell receptor beta chain was identified in a study of shared clonotypes between healthy human individuals. Study results and caveats: Only a few donors were included, so the genetic and exposure-history diversity represented was limited.

The J segment lost 5 bases and the V segment lost 5 bases, leaving 2 bases of the junction unmatched. CDR1 and CDR2 (germline): KGHSH, LQKENI. The CDR3 length is 12 residues. Note on this clone: Its antigen remains unknown.

TCRdb keeps only in-frame clones here, not all; method: immunoSEQ multiplex PCR. The table has 2 million to 3 million clones, approximately 92% seen once; the top ten hold roughly 0.13%. The rearrangement uses TRBV18 and TRBJ2-7, with TRBD1 matching 8 bases. Sequenced input: naive CD4+ T cells sorted from blood. As to subset: CD45RA+ positively selected. The TCR was taken from a man younger than 35 in good health. CDR3 coding DNA: TGTGCCAGCTCAAAGGACAGGGACGAGCAGTACTTC. This gives the protein CASSKDRDEQYF.